This TCR beta chain is from a study of Graves' ophthalmopathy and Graves' hyperthyroidism. Overall study: No treatment had been given when peripheral blood was collected at initial diagnosis. Whole-study findings and limits: The model's prediction of ophthalmopathy progression had 65% to 71% sensitivity and 72% to 80% specificity.

The V gene's germline CDR1 is MNHNS and CDR2 SASEGT. The CDR3 has 15 residues. The ends were cut back, 5 bases at V and 0 bases at J, with 11 bases in the middle. This clonotype was counted at least ten times. Its antigen is unknown. The authors amplified TCR beta CDR3 regions, and they did so from RNA transcripts for repertoire sequencing. Following a first-round RT-PCR that used HTBI primers, a second-round multiplex PCR was carried out. TCRdb re-analysed the multiplex PCR reads in MiXCR, keeping a single row per CDR3 protein. The data contain under 350,000 distinct CDR3 sequences, 17% of them singletons. The PBMC fraction was derived from under 11 ml of fresh peripheral blood.

The V gene is TRBV6-1, the J gene TRBJ1-3; tentatively, D is TRBD1 (6 bases). Sequencing was done on a sample of peripheral blood. The clonotype originates from an adult man with Graves' ophthalmopathy. CDR3 sequence (DNA): TGTGCCAGCAGTCGACAGGAGAGCTCTGGAAACACCATATATTTT. Translation gives CASSRQESSGNTIYF.